This TCR beta chain was sequenced for a study of CD8 T cells in ankylosing spondylitis. Study observations and caveats: Seemingly distinctive of ankylosing spondylitis blood was a TCR beta motif formed by eight highly homologous variants.

TCRdb passed the 5' RACE reads through MiXCR, listing each CDR3 protein once. The sample lists roughly 700,000 distinct CDR3 sequences, around 17% occurring once. The germline V gene has CDR1 SGHRS and CDR2 YFSETQ. Trimming cost V 2 bases and J 1 base, with 7 bases left between them. This CDR3 has 14 amino acids. This clonotype has ten or more counts. The antigen is undetermined. The TCR sequence derives from a male donor with ankylosing spondylitis. What was sequenced was blood, either unsorted or a sorted T cell fraction (not recorded which). This chain joins TRBV5-1 and TRBJ2-1; the D gene is possibly TRBD1 (5 bases). In DNA form, the CDR3 reads TGCGCCAGCAGCTTCAGGGAATCCTACAATGAGCAGTTCTTC. Translating gives CASSFRESYNEQFF.